One sample yielded the 29 T cell receptor beta chains listed below, sequenced in a study of blood T cell repertoires in COVID-19. Generated by immunoSEQ multiplex PCR, the TCRdb table keeps only in-frame clones and is missing some. Of roughly 200,000 clones in the sample, more than 70% were seen once. Specimen: peripheral blood. The receptors shown here come from an elderly woman with active or convalescent COVID-19.

This chain links TRBV3-1 (or the pseudogene TRBV3-2) with TRBJ1-2; 8 bases match TRBD1. The CDR3 runs to 14 residues. Germline loops: CDR1 LGHDT, CDR2 YNNKEL (reference sequence). Trimming took 5 bases from V and 2 from J; bases not matched to a gene: 4. The CDR3 DNA reads as TGTGCCAGCAGCGGCCGGGACAGGAACTATGGCTACACCTTC. Translating gives CASSGRDRNYGYTF.

The chain combines TRBV28 with TRBJ1-1; no definite D call. Germline CDR1 reads MDHEN; CDR2 reads SYDVKM. V lost 6 bases and J 1 base, leaving 15 bases between the germline ends. The CDR3 totals 15 residues. CDR3 residues: CASSSGLAWNTEAFF. CDR3 coding DNA: TGTGCCAGCAGCTCCGGACTAGCATGGAACACTGAAGCTTTCTTT.

In nucleotides, the CDR3 is TGTGCCTGGAAAAATAATTTAAATTCACCCCTCCACTTT. It specifies CAWKNNLNSPLHF. This chain uses TRBV30 with TRBJ1-6; D ambiguous. Trimming cost V 4 bases and J 7 bases, with 11 bases left between them. The germline V gene has CDR1 GTSNPN and CDR2 SVGIG (reference sequence). There are 13 residues in the CDR3.

The gene calls are TRBV11-3 and TRBJ2-1, with D possibly matching TRBD2 (6 bases). The CDR3 length is 14 residues. Germline CDR1 reads SGHNT; CDR2 reads YENEEA. V was trimmed by 5 bases and J by 8 bases, leaving 16 bases between them. CDR3 DNA sequence: TGTGCCAGCAGCGTTCGTGGAGGGTTCCATGAGCAGTTCTTC. Its protein product is CASSVRGGFHEQFF. The full variable domain, its missing parts supplied by reference TRBV11-3 and TRBJ2-1, is EAGVVQSPRYKIIEKKQPVAFWCNPISGHNTLYWYLQNLGQGPELLIRYENEEAVDDSQLPKDRFSAERLKGVDSTLKIQPAELGDSAVYLCASSVRGGFHEQFFGPGTRLTVL.

A few counts support this clone. The chain uses TRBV12-3 or TRBV12-4 and TRBJ2-7, with D hard to call. This CDR3 has 12 residues. V was shortened by 3 bases and J by 5 bases, with 8 bases between the two germline ends. CDR3 protein: CASSLAADEQYF. The CDR3 DNA sequence: TGTGCCAGCAGTTTGGCGGCAGACGAGCAGTACTTC.

Points on this clone: The sample has other DNA sequences that encode this CDR3 too. The V call is TRBV20-1, the J call TRBJ2-5; D not resolved. The CDR3 covers 10 residues. CDR1 is DFQATT, CDR2 SNEGSKA, per germline (reference sequence). Trimming cost V 5 bases and J 3 bases, with 4 bases left between them. The CDR3 DNA reads TGCAGTGCTTCTGAAGAGACCCAGTACTTC. Its translation: CSASEETQYF.

The genes are TRBV10-3 and TRBJ2-7, with 13 bases aligning to TRBD2. The junction had 6 bases not matched to a gene; V was cut back by 3 bases and J by 7 bases. The CDR3 sequence is 15 residues long. CDR1 and CDR2 from the germline V gene are ENHRY and SYGVKD. The CDR3 bases are TGTGCCATCAGTGAAGGGACTAGCGGGGCTTGGGAGCAGTACTTC. Protein: CAISEGTSGAWEQYF.

The rearrangement joins TRBV10-3 to TRBJ2-2, with TRBD1 matching over 7 bases. Germline trimming cut 10 bases from V and 5 bases from J; bases unmatched to any gene: 10. There are 14 residues in the CDR3. Germline assignment: CDR1 ENHRY and CDR2 SYGVKD. CDR3 in amino acids: CATNRPQGTGELFF. CDR3 DNA: TGTGCCACCAACCGCCCACAGGGGACCGGGGAGCTGTTTTTT.

This chain links TRBV28 with TRBJ2-7; D is perhaps TRBD1 (5 bases). The CDR3 contains 12 residues. Trimming pared 8 bases from V and 2 bases from J, leaving 10 bases between. The germline V gene has CDR1 MDHEN and CDR2 SYDVKM. Written as DNA, the CDR3 is TGTGCCAGCCAGACAGTAACCTACGAGCAGTACTTC. Protein sequence: CASQTVTYEQYF.

The chain recombines TRBV5-1 with TRBJ2-5; 10 bases agree with TRBD1. V shed 8 bases, J shed 3 bases, and the junction held 10 bases outside the gene matches. In germline, CDR1 is SGHRS, CDR2 YFSETQ. The CDR3 is made up of 15 amino acids. This chain's CDR3 is CASSITGTGEETQYF. The CDR3 nucleotides read TGCGCCAGTTCGATCACCGGGACAGGGGAAGAGACCCAGTACTTC.

Points on this clone: No DNA is shown, since the ends of the CDR3 on it are uncertain; the CDR3 is the one TCRdb lists. The chain uses TRBV3-1 (or the pseudogene TRBV3-2) and TRBJ2-1; the table calls TRBD1, which could not be checked here. From germline, CDR1 is LGHDT and CDR2 YNNKEL (reference sequence). The CDR3 has 15 residues if both end residues are counted. CDR3 region: CASSSSDRGYNEQFF.

This rearrangement joins TRBV6-5 to TRBJ2-3; 13 nucleotides align to TRBD2. This CDR3 has 13 residues. The V segment lost 6 bases and the J segment 10 bases; nucleotides outside the gene matches: 4. CDR1 is MNHEY, CDR2 SVGAGI, per germline. CDR3 region: CASRTTSGGAQYF. DNA for the CDR3: TGTGCCAGCAGAACTACTAGCGGGGGGGCGCAGTATTTT.

This chain links TRBV5-5 with TRBJ1-2; 8 positions agree with TRBD1. The V segment lost 4 bases and the J segment 8 bases; nucleotides outside the gene matches: 16. Germline assignment: CDR1 SGHKS and CDR2 YYEKEE (reference sequence). This CDR3 is built from 16 residues. The DNA of the CDR3 is TGTGCCAGCAGCACTTCGGACAGGGAAAGTCCCGGGGGCTACACCTTC. Protein sequence: CASSTSDRESPGGYTF.

The chain is built from TRBV28 and TRBJ2-5, with 8 bases lining up with TRBD1. Germline-derived CDR1 and CDR2 are MDHEN and SYDVKM. Losses at the gene ends were 7 bases for V and 1 base for J; bases not matched to a gene: 8. The CDR3 length is 15 residues. CDR3 coding DNA: TGTGCCAGCATTAAGGACAGGGTCTTCCAAGAGACCCAGTACTTC. This translates into CASIKDRVFQETQYF.

The genes are TRBV5-8 and TRBJ2-6, with TRBD2 as a possible D gene (6 bases). Trimming left V 2 bases short and J 2 bases short, with 8 bases between. In germline, CDR1 is SGHTS, CDR2 YDEGEE. This CDR3 comprises 15 residues. DNA for the CDR3: TGTGCCAGCAGCTTTGGCGGGACTGGGGCCAACGTCCTGACTTTC. This gives the protein CASSFGGTGANVLTF.

The rearrangement links TRBV4-2 to TRBJ2-7; 9 nucleotides match TRBD2. The CDR3 sequence is 14 residues long. Per the germline V gene, CDR1 is LGHNA and CDR2 is YNFKEQ. V lost 11 bases and J lost 4; bases outside the gene matches: 12. The CDR3 loop is CASSGGSGGYEQYF. The CDR3 DNA is TGTGCCTCTAGTGGGGGCAGCGGGGGGTACGAGCAGTACTTC.

The chain uses TRBV4-3 and TRBJ2-7; possible D gene TRBD1, 5 bases. Trimming cost V 0 bases and J 2 bases, with 17 bases left between them. The CDR3 is 17 amino acids. Germline lookup yields CDR1 LGHNA and CDR2 YSLEER. CDR3 sequence reads: CASSQDRFTGGPYEQYF. DNA for the CDR3: TGCGCCAGCAGCCAAGATCGGTTCACAGGTGGCCCCTACGAGCAGTACTTC.

This clone was counted a few times. The V call is TRBV5-6, the J call TRBJ1-4; D gene uncertain. V was shortened by 4 bases and J by 8 bases, with 15 bases between the two germline ends. From germline, CDR1 is SGHDT and CDR2 YYEEEE. The CDR3 loop spans 14 amino acids. For the CDR3, the DNA is TGTGCCAGCAGCCGAGGACCCGGAGGGGAAAAACTGTTTTTT. Protein product: CASSRGPGGEKLFF. The complete variable domain, with remaining parts taken from reference TRBV5-6 and TRBJ1-4, reads DAGVTQSPTHLIKTRGQQVTLRCSPKSGHDTVSWYQQALGQGPQFIFQYYEEEERQRGNFPDRFSGHQFPNYSSELNVNALLLGDSALYLCASSRGPGGEKLFFGSGTQLSVL.

Details on this clone: The sample has other DNA sequences that encode this CDR3 too. The CDR3: CASSLMGQGARETQYF. CDR3 nucleotide sequence: TGTGCCAGCAGCTTAATGGGACAGGGGGCTCGAGAGACCCAGTACTTC. The V call is TRBV7-6, the J call TRBJ2-5; TRBD1 aligns across 12 bases. J was trimmed by 4 bases and V by 2 bases; bases with no gene match: 5. Germline CDR1 is SGHVS and CDR2 is FNYEAQ. The CDR3 contains 16 residues.

This chain links TRBV4-2 with TRBJ1-2, with 8 bases aligning to TRBD1. The CDR3 totals 15 residues. V lost 2 bases to trimming and J lost 4 bases; unmatched junction nucleotides: 6. Germline V lookup: CDR1 LGHNA, CDR2 YNFKEQ. CDR3 nucleotide sequence: TGTGCCAGCAGCCAATCGACAGGGGCGATCTATGGCTACACCTTC. Translating gives CASSQSTGAIYGYTF.

The gene calls are TRBV2 and TRBJ2-5, with 12 bases fitting TRBD2. Losses at the gene ends were 8 bases for V and 5 bases for J; bases not matched to a gene: 6. Germline CDR1 is SNHLY and CDR2 is FYNNEI. The CDR3 is 14 amino acids. CDR3 residues: CASGLAGLKETQYF. In DNA form, the CDR3 reads TGTGCCAGCGGACTAGCGGGGCTGAAGGAGACCCAGTACTTC.

In DNA, the CDR3 is TGTGCCAGCAGTGAAGGTCGAAGGGGGATAAACTATGGCTACACCTTC. It translates to CASSEGRRGINYGYTF. V gene TRBV6-1 combines with J gene TRBJ1-2; the D gene is possibly TRBD1 (6 bases). The CDR3 is 16 residues long. CDR1 MNHNS and CDR2 SASEGT come from the germline V gene. The ends were cut back, 1 base at V and 2 bases at J, with 14 bases in the middle.

The chain recombines TRBV3-1 (or the pseudogene TRBV3-2) with TRBJ2-4; D unresolved. Deletions cut 1 base from V and 13 bases from J, with 11 bases between. This CDR3 region has 12 residues. Germline values: CDR1 LGHDT, CDR2 YNNKEL (reference sequence). The CDR3, as DNA: TGTGCCAGCAGCCAAGTGTCGAGCAACCAGTACTTC. This encodes CASSQVSSNQYF.

The J gene is TRBJ1-1, the V gene TRBV5-1; 7 nucleotides line up with TRBD1. Per germline, CDR1 SGHRS and CDR2 YFSETQ. Losses at the gene ends were 1 base for V and 2 bases for J; bases not matched to a gene: 11. CDR3 length: 17 amino acids. The CDR3 reads CASSLNGRQGRNTEAFF. The DNA of the CDR3 is TGCGCCAGCAGCTTGAACGGGAGACAGGGAAGAAACACTGAAGCTTTCTTT.

V is TRBV5-4 and J is TRBJ1-1, with a possible D match to TRBD1 (5 bases). V lost 6 bases, J lost 4 bases, and 16 bases lay in between. CDR1 is SGHNT and CDR2 is YYREEE in the germline V gene (reference sequence). This CDR3 is built from 14 residues. The CDR3 protein is CASTISPQGTEAFF. The CDR3 region has the DNA TGTGCCAGCACCATTTCCCCCCAGGGCACTGAAGCTTTCTTT.

V usage is TRBV10-3 and J usage is TRBJ1-1; D gene ambiguous. The germline CDR1 and CDR2 sequences are ENHRY and SYGVKD. V lost 6 bases and J lost 6, with 14 bases in between. The CDR3 covers 13 residues. CDR3: CAIRPDTPAEAFF. The CDR3 DNA is TGTGCCATCAGACCAGACACGCCGGCTGAAGCTTTCTTT.

The V gene is TRBV7-2, the J gene TRBJ2-7; a weak D match, TRBD1 (5 bases). V lost 1 base and J lost 6, with 16 bases in between. Germline values: CDR1 SGHTA, CDR2 FQGNSA. This CDR3 is built from 15 residues. CDR3 loop: CASSLDSAGSIEQYF. CDR3 nucleotide sequence: TGTGCCAGCAGCTTAGATTCGGCAGGGTCAATCGAGCAGTACTTC.

This clone was found once. V gene TRBV3-1 (or the pseudogene TRBV3-2) combines with J gene TRBJ1-1; possible D gene TRBD1, 5 bases. Germline V gives CDR1 LGHDT, CDR2 YNNKEL (reference sequence). CDR3 length equals 13 residues. Between the trimmed V and J ends, which lost 5 bases and 5 bases, there was a span of 12 bases. The CDR3, as DNA: TGTGCCAGCAGCAAAAGGGGAGGGACTGAAGCTTTCTTT. Translation gives CASSKRGGTEAFF.

The rearrangement links TRBV27 to TRBJ1-4; D might be TRBD1 (6 bases). Germline CDR1 reads MNHEY; CDR2 reads SMNVEV (reference sequence). Trimming shortened V by 1 base and J by 3 bases, and 9 bases separated the two germline ends. The CDR3 has 15 amino acids. CDR3 residues: CASSLWGGSNEKLFF. In DNA form, the CDR3 reads TGTGCCAGCAGTTTATGGGGGGGCTCTAATGAAAAACTGTTTTTT.